This T cell receptor beta chain was captured by sequencing in a study of blood T cell repertoires in COVID-19. Data came from immunoSEQ multiplex PCR; TCRdb stores just in-frame clones and leaves some out. The sample contains 150,000 to 200,000 clones, roughly 80% of which appear only once. This CDR3 has 16 amino acids. Germline assignment: CDR1 MNHNS and CDR2 SASEGT. Trimming took 4 bases from V and 5 from J; bases not matched to a gene: 5. Specimen: PBMCs or T cells enriched from blood (not recorded which). This TCR derives from a man aged 40-55 years who had recovered from COVID-19. V is TRBV6-1 and J is TRBJ2-1, with 13 bases identical to TRBD2. Written as DNA, the CDR3 is TGTGCCAGCAGTGGACTAGCGGGGGGATTACACAATGAGCAGTTCTTC. Residues: CASSGLAGGLHNEQFF.